These 27 T cell receptor beta chains originate from one sample sequenced in a study of beta chain features in type 1 diabetes. The sequenced template was cDNA made from the entire isolated RNA. Measured with immunoSEQ multiplex PCR; TCRdb has only the in-frame clones, and not every one. The sample holds under 95,000 clones, roughly 30% seen once. The source material was stem cell memory CD4+ T cells from blood. The receptors derive from a woman between 18 and 29 years old in good health.

This clone was seen a handful of times. The chain joins TRBV10-3 to TRBJ2-7; D is perhaps TRBD2 (5 bases). Germline V gene lookup returns CDR1 ENHRY and CDR2 SYGVKD. V lost 4 bases and J lost 4, with 17 bases in between. CDR3 length equals 15 residues. CDR3 coding DNA: TGTGCCATCAGTGTGACCGAGGAGGTGGGGTACGAGCAGTACTTC. Translation gives CAISVTEEVGYEQYF.

The gene calls are TRBV2 and TRBJ2-1; 11 bases are a match to TRBD2. Germline CDR1 and CDR2: SNHLY and FYNNEI. The CDR3 totals 15 residues. Trimming took 6 bases from V and 3 from J; bases not matched to a gene: 4. CDR3 residues: CASSIAGGYYNEQFF. CDR3 in DNA: TGTGCCAGCAGCATAGCGGGGGGGTACTACAATGAGCAGTTCTTC.

This clone was detected only a few times. The chain couples TRBV27 to TRBJ1-1, with D perhaps TRBD1 (5 bases). This CDR3 is 14 amino acids long. CDR1 MNHEY and CDR2 SMNVEV come from the germline V gene (reference sequence). Trimming removed 0 bases from V and 4 bases from J, with 9 bases in between. The CDR3 DNA follows: TGTGCCAGCAGTTTATCCCGACAGCTCACTGAAGCTTTCTTT. Translated: CASSLSRQLTEAFF.

This clone was seen more than once but under ten times. CDR3 protein: CASSSVYRGHYGYTF. The DNA of the CDR3 is TGCGCCAGCAGCTCAGTATACAGGGGCCACTATGGCTACACCTTC. This chain links TRBV5-1 with TRBJ1-2; 7 nucleotides agree with TRBD1. CDR1 SGHRS and CDR2 YFSETQ come from the germline V gene. V was clipped by 3 bases and J by 3 bases; unmatched bases: 8. The CDR3 loop spans 15 amino acids.

The rearrangement links TRBV4-1 to TRBJ1-2, with D possibly being TRBD1 (6 bases). Germline-derived CDR1 and CDR2 are MGHRA and YSYEKL. There are 17 residues in the CDR3. Trimming removed 4 bases from V and 8 bases from J, with 26 bases in between. The chain's CDR3 is CASSLRGGAGGREGYTF. The CDR3 nucleotides read TGCGCCAGCAGCCTTAGGGGGGGGGCTGGGGGCCGAGAGGGCTACACCTTC.

This clone has a handful of counts. DNA of the CDR3: TGTGCCAGCAGCTTAACGGGTACGTGGAGCTCCTACAATGAGCAGTTCTTC. Its protein product is CASSLTGTWSSYNEQFF. V usage is TRBV7-3 and J usage is TRBJ2-1; no definite D call. Per the germline V gene, CDR1 is SGHTA and CDR2 is FQGTGA. The CDR3 has 17 amino acids. V shed 0 bases and J shed 0 bases, with 12 bases lying between them.

V is TRBV7-8 and J is TRBJ2-7; D may be TRBD2 (5 bases). Germline V CDR1 and CDR2: SGHVS, FQNEAQ. The CDR3 has 13 residues. V lost 8 bases and J 4 bases, leaving 15 bases between the germline ends. The CDR3 reads CASARLGSYEQYF. The CDR3 coding sequence is TGTGCCAGCGCAAGATTGGGGAGTTACGAGCAGTACTTC. The variable domain in full, completed from reference TRBV7-8 and TRBJ2-7, reads GAGVSQSPRYKVAKRGQDVALRCDPISGHVSLFWYQQALGQGPEFLTYFQNEAQLDKSGLPSDRFFAERPEGSVSTLKIQRTQQEDSAVYLCASARLGSYEQYFGPGTRLTVT.

There are a few counts of this clone. This chain connects TRBV5-1 to TRBJ2-5; 9 bases agree with TRBD2. CDR3 length equals 16 residues. Looked up from germline, CDR1 is SGHRS and CDR2 is YFSETQ. J gave up 4 bases and V 4 bases, and 11 bases lay outside the gene matches. The DNA of the CDR3 is TGCGCCAGCAGCACCGGGACTAGCCAACCTACAGAGACCCAGTACTTC. This codes for CASSTGTSQPTETQYF.

J is TRBJ1-1 and V is TRBV2; D not certain. Germline V lookup: CDR1 SNHLY, CDR2 FYNNEI. This CDR3 comprises 10 residues. Trimming removed 8 bases at V and 4 bases at J, with 5 bases between. The DNA of the CDR3 is TGTGCCAGCGGAGGCACTGAAGCTTTCTTT. Translating it yields CASGGTEAFF.

This chain joins TRBV5-1 and TRBJ1-1, with TRBD1 matching over 10 bases. The J segment lost 3 bases and the V segment lost 7 bases, leaving 9 bases of the junction unmatched. The CDR3 totals 15 residues. CDR1 SGHRS and CDR2 YFSETQ come from the germline V gene. The chain's CDR3 is CASSRQGAWDTEAFF. In DNA, the CDR3 is TGCGCCAGCTCCCGACAGGGGGCATGGGACACTGAAGCTTTCTTT.

This clone was picked up a small number of times. The genes are TRBV25-1 and TRBJ1-6; D gene unclear. Germline V gives CDR1 MGHDK, CDR2 SYGVNS. The CDR3 has 17 residues. V lost 3 bases, J lost 6 bases, and 18 bases lay in between. CDR3 sequence: CASSEAGSFTGNSPLHF. The CDR3 coding sequence is TGTGCCAGCAGTGAGGCTGGGTCCTTCACGGGTAATTCACCCCTCCACTTT.

The chain employs TRBV5-1 and TRBJ2-1, with 10 positions matching TRBD2. The length of the CDR3 is 13 residues. The J segment lost 7 bases and the V segment lost 7 bases, leaving 5 bases of the junction unmatched. Looked up from germline, CDR1 is SGHRS and CDR2 is YFSETQ. CDR3 amino acids: CASGSSGRNEQFF. CDR3 nucleotides: TGCGCCAGCGGATCTAGCGGGAGAAATGAGCAGTTCTTC. Drawing the rest from reference TRBV5-1 and TRBJ2-1, the complete variable domain is KAGVTQTPRYLIKTRGQQVTLSCSPISGHRSVSWYQQTPGQGLQFLFEYFSETQRNKGNFPGRFSGRQFSNSRSEMNVSTLELGDSALYLCASGSSGRNEQFFGPGTRLTVL.

This clone was seen a few times. This chain uses TRBV6-1 with TRBJ2-7, with TRBD2 matching over 7 bases. The J segment lost 1 base and the V segment lost 0 bases, leaving 9 bases of the junction unmatched. Per the germline V gene, CDR1 is MNHNS and CDR2 is SASEGT. CDR3 length: 17 residues. CDR3 amino acids: CASSEAVPGTISYEQYF. The CDR3 coding sequence is TGTGCCAGCAGTGAAGCTGTGCCAGGGACTATTTCCTACGAGCAGTACTTC.

This sequence joins TRBV7-9 and TRBJ2-3; maybe TRBD1 (6 bases). Deletions cut 0 bases from V and 4 bases from J, with 11 bases between. Germline CDR1 is SEHNR and CDR2 is FQNEAQ (reference sequence). This CDR3 contains 15 residues. CDR3 DNA sequence: TGTGCCAGCAGCTTAGCGCTAACAGGGTCAGATACGCAGTATTTT. Translating gives CASSLALTGSDTQYF.

In its sample, this clone was seen a few times. The rearrangement uses TRBV5-4 and TRBJ2-1, with D hard to call. The V gene's germline CDR1 is SGHNT and CDR2 YYREEE (reference sequence). Trimming cost V 2 bases and J 0 bases, with 9 bases left between them. The CDR3 loop spans 15 amino acids. The CDR3 DNA sequence: TGTGCCAGCAGCTTACAGCACAACTCCTACAATGAGCAGTTCTTC. Its translation is CASSLQHNSYNEQFF. Full variable domain (remainder filled in from reference TRBV5-4 and TRBJ2-1): ETGVTQSPTHLIKTRGQQVTLRCSSQSGHNTVSWYQQALGQGPQFIFQYYREEENGRGNFPPRFSGLQFPNYSSELNVNALELDDSALYLCASSLQHNSYNEQFFGPGTRLTVL.

The V and J genes are TRBV19 and TRBJ2-1; TRBD2 agrees at 7 bases. Trimming took 4 bases from V and 7 from J; bases not matched to a gene: 10. The CDR3 covers 15 residues. The germline CDR1 and CDR2 sequences are LNHDA and SQIVND (reference sequence). The CDR3 coding sequence is TGTGCCAGTAGTAGGAGCGGGGAGGGCCGAAATGAGCAGTTCTTC. The encoded protein is CASSRSGEGRNEQFF.

This clone was observed a few times. The CDR3 protein is CASTVQGGQPQHF. Written as DNA, the CDR3 is TGTGCCAGCACTGTACAGGGCGGACAGCCCCAGCATTTT. The chain employs TRBV6-1 and TRBJ1-5; possibly TRBD1 for D (6 bases). Looked up from germline, CDR1 is MNHNS and CDR2 is SASEGT. The CDR3 consists of 13 residues. V was shortened by 7 bases and J by 7 bases, with 14 bases between the two germline ends.

This chain joins TRBV7-8 and TRBJ2-1, with a weak D call TRBD1 (5 bases). The CDR3 has 15 residues. The V end lost 1 base, the J end lost 5 bases, and 12 bases lay between the germline ends. Germline loops: CDR1 SGHVS, CDR2 FQNEAQ. Here the CDR3 DNA reads TGTGCCAGCAGCTTAGTGAGAGACAGTCACAATGAGCAGTTCTTC. Translated, it gives CASSLVRDSHNEQFF. The full variable domain, its missing parts supplied by reference TRBV7-8 and TRBJ2-1, is GAGVSQSPRYKVAKRGQDVALRCDPISGHVSLFWYQQALGQGPEFLTYFQNEAQLDKSGLPSDRFFAERPEGSVSTLKIQRTQQEDSAVYLCASSLVRDSHNEQFFGPGTRLTVL.

The chain carries TRBV11-2 and TRBJ2-1, with 7 bases matching TRBD2. CDR3 length equals 15 residues. In germline, CDR1 is SGHAT, CDR2 FQNNGV. The J segment lost 6 bases and the V segment lost 2 bases, leaving 7 bases of the junction unmatched. CDR3 in amino acids: CASSLSGGYSNEQFF. DNA for the CDR3: TGTGCCAGCAGCTTATCCGGGGGGTATAGCAATGAGCAGTTCTTC.

CDR3 in amino acids: CASRLKGQGNSPLHF. CDR3 coding DNA: TGTGCCAGCAGACTAAAGGGACAGGGGAACTCACCCCTCCACTTT. The V gene is TRBV6-5, the J gene TRBJ1-6, with 10 bases lining up with TRBD1. The V and J ends lost 6 bases and 10 bases, in that order; junction bases with no gene match: 9. This CDR3 is built from 15 residues. Germline assignment: CDR1 MNHEY and CDR2 SVGAGI.

V and J are TRBV30 and TRBJ1-1, with TRBD1 matching 7 bases. Trimming at V came to 3 bases and at J to 1 base, leaving 5 bases not matched to a gene. This CDR3 is 14 amino acids long. Germline V CDR1 and CDR2: GTSNPN, SVGIG (reference sequence). The CDR3: CAWSNRGENTEAFF. The CDR3 bases are TGTGCCTGGAGCAACAGGGGTGAGAACACTGAAGCTTTCTTT. The variable domain in full, with the rest retrieved from reference TRBV30 and TRBJ1-1, is SQTIHQWPATLVQPVGSPLSLECTVEGTSNPNLYWYRQAAGRGLQLLFYSVGIGQISSEVPQNLSASRPQDRQFILSSKKLLLSDSGFYLCAWSNRGENTEAFFGQGTRLTVV.

V and J are TRBV18 and TRBJ2-7; no firm D call. The germline V gene encodes CDR1 KGHSH and CDR2 LQKENI. V gave up 0 bases and J gave up 0 bases, with 6 bases separating them. This CDR3 has 14 residues. The CDR3 DNA reads TGTGCCAGCTCACCACCGGCAGGCTCCTACGAGCAGTACTTC. The encoded protein is CASSPPAGSYEQYF.

V and J are TRBV5-4 and TRBJ2-2; TRBD1 is a possible D gene (6 bases). V shed 4 bases and J shed 1 base, with 14 bases lying between them. CDR1 is SGHNT and CDR2 is YYREEE in the germline V gene (reference sequence). There are 16 residues in the CDR3. CDR3 nucleotide sequence: TGTGCCAGCAGCCCTCCTGACAGGAGGAACACCGGGGAGCTGTTTTTT. Translating it yields CASSPPDRRNTGELFF.

This chain uses TRBV12-2 with TRBJ1-2; TRBD1 is taken as the D call from the table, unchecked against the DNA. TRBV12-2 is termed a pseudogene. The CDR3 runs to 15 residues. CDR3 nucleotide sequence: TGTGCAAGTCGCTTAGGGTGGGGACACCCCTATGGCTACACCTTC. Its protein product is CASRLGWGHPYGYTF.

This clone appeared a few times. CDR3 nucleotide sequence: TGTGCCAGCAGCAAAGGACAGATCGGCTACGAGCAGTACTTC. It encodes CASSKGQIGYEQYF. The V and J genes are TRBV21-1 and TRBJ2-7; the D segment call TRBD1 is taken from the table without a DNA check. TRBV21-1 is recorded as a pseudogene. This CDR3 comprises 14 residues.

This clone has just a few counts. V usage is TRBV7-2 and J usage is TRBJ2-1; the D gene is possibly TRBD1 (5 bases). Between the trimmed V and J ends, which lost 1 base and 4 bases, there was a span of 5 bases. The CDR3 loop spans 13 amino acids. Germline V gene sequence: CDR1 SGHTA, CDR2 FQGNSA. CDR3 residues: CASSLGQYNEQFF. Here the CDR3 DNA reads TGTGCCAGCAGCTTAGGACAGTACAATGAGCAGTTCTTC.

This chain uses TRBV2 with TRBJ2-5; 8 bases map to TRBD1. The junction had 9 bases not matched to a gene; V was cut back by 2 bases and J by 7 bases. Germline V gene lookup returns CDR1 SNHLY and CDR2 FYNNEI. The CDR3 is 15 amino acids. Here the CDR3 reads CASSERAGGSVTQYF. In DNA, the CDR3 is TGTGCCAGCAGTGAAAGGGCAGGGGGCAGCGTGACCCAGTACTTC.